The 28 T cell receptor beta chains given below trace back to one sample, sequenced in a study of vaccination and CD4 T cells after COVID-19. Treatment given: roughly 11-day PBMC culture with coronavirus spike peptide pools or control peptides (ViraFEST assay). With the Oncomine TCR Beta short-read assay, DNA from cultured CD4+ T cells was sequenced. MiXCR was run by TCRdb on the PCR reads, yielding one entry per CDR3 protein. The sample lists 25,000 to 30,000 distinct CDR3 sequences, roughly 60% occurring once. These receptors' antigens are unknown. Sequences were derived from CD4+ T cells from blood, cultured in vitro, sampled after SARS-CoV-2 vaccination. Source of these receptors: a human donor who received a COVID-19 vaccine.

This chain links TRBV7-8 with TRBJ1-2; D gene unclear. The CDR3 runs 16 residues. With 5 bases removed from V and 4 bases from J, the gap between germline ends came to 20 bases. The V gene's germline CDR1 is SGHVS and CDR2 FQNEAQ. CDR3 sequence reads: CASSQEAGFLSYGYTF. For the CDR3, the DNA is TGTGCCAGCAGCCAGGAGGCTGGGTTTCTTAGCTATGGCTACACCTTC.

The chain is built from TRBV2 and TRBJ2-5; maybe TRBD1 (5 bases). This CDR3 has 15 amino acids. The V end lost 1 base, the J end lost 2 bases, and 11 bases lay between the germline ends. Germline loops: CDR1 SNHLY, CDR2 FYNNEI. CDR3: CASSEDLGVQETQYF. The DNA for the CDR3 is TGTGCCAGCAGTGAAGACTTAGGGGTACAAGAGACCCAGTACTTC.

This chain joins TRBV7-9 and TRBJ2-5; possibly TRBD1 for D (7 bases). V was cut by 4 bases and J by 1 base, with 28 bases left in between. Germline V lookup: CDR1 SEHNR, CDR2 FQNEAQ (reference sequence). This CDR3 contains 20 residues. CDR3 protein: CASSSTRLYGGQRAQETQYF. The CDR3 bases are TGTGCCAGCAGCTCGACCAGGCTTTATGGGGGACAGCGGGCCCAAGAGACCCAGTACTTC.

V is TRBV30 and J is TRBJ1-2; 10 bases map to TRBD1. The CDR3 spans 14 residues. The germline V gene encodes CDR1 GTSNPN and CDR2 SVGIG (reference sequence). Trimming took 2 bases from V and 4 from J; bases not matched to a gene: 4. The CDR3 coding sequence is TGTGCCTGGAGTCTGGGACAGGGGCGCTATGGCTACACCTTC. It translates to CAWSLGQGRYGYTF.

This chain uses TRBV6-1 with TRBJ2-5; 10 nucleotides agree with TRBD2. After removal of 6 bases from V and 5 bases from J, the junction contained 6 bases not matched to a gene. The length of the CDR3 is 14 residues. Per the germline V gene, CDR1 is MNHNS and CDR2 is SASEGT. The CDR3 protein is CASRKRGGRETQYF. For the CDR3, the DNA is TGTGCCAGCAGGAAGCGGGGGGGCCGGGAGACCCAGTACTTC.

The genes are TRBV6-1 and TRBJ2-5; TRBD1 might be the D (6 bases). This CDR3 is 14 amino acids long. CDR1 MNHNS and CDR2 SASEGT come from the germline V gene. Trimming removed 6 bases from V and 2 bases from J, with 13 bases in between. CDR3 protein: CASSRGQKQETQYF. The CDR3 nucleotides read TGTGCCAGCAGCCGAGGACAGAAACAAGAGACCCAGTACTTC.

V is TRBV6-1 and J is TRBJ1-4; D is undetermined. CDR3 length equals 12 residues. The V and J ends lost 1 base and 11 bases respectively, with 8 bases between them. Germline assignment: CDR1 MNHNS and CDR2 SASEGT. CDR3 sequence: CASSEGMGKLFF. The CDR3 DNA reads TGTGCCAGCAGTGAAGGGATGGGGAAACTGTTTTTT.

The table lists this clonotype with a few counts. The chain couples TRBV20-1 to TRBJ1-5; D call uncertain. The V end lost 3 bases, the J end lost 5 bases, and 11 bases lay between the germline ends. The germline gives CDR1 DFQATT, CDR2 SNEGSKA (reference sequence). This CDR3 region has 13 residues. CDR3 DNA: TGCAGTGCTAGTGCTTTTAAGGATCAGCCCCAGCATTTT. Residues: CSASAFKDQPQHF.

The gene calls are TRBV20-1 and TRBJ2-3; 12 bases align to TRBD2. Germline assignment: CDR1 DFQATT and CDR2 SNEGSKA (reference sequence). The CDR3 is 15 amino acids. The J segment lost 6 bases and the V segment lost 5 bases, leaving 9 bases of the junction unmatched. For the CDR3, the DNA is TGCAGTGCTTGGCAGACTAGCGGGGGCTCGGATACGCAGTATTTT. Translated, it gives CSAWQTSGGSDTQYF.

The CDR3 region is CASSPDRGTQETQYF. CDR3 nucleotides: TGTGCCAGCAGTCCGGACAGGGGTACCCAAGAGACCCAGTACTTC. V is TRBV25-1 and J is TRBJ2-5; 9 bases line up with TRBD1. The CDR3 covers 15 residues. Germline V lookup: CDR1 MGHDK, CDR2 SYGVNS. Trimming removed 5 bases from V and 1 base from J; junction bases left unmatched: 5.

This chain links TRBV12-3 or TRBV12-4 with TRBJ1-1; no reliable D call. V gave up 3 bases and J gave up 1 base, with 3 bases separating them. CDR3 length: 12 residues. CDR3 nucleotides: TGTGCCAGCAGTTTCACGAACACTGAAGCTTTCTTT. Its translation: CASSFTNTEAFF.

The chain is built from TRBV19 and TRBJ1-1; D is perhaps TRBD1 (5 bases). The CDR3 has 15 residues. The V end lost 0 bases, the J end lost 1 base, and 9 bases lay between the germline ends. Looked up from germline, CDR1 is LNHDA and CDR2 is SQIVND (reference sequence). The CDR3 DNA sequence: TGTGCCAGTAGTATAGACGGGACCCAGAACACTGAAGCTTTCTTT. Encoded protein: CASSIDGTQNTEAFF. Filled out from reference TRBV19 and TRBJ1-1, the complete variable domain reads DGGITQSPKYLFRKEGQNVTLSCEQNLNHDAMYWYRQDPGQGLRLIYYSQIVNDFQKGDIAEGYSVSREKKESFPLTVTSAQKNPTAFYLCASSIDGTQNTEAFFGQGTRLTVV.

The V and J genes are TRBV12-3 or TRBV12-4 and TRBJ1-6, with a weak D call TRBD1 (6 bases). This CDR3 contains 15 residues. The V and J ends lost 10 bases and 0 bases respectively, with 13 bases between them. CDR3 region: CATTGSSSYNSPLHF. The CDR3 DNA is TGTGCCACGACAGGTTCGAGCTCCTATAATTCACCCCTCCACTTT.

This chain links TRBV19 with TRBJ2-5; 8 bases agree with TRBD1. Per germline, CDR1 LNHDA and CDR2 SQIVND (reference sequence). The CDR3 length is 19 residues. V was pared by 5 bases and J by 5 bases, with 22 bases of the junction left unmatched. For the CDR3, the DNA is TGTGCCAGTAGTTCGGGTCGGTCAGGGGGCGCAGGAGGGGGGGAGACCCAGTACTTC. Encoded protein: CASSSGRSGGAGGGETQYF.

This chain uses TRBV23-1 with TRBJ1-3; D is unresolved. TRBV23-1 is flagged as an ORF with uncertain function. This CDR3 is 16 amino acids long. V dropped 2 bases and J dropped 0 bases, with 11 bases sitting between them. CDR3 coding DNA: TGCGCCAGCAGTCAACCCGCCAATCTCTCTGGAAACACCATATATTTT. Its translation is CASSQPANLSGNTIYF.

The chain's CDR3 is CATSARGRNTGELFF. DNA of the CDR3: TGTGCCACCAGTGCAAGAGGCCGGAACACCGGGGAGCTGTTTTTT. J is TRBJ2-2 and V is TRBV24-1; no clear D. Germline lookup yields CDR1 KGHDR and CDR2 SFDVKD. The CDR3 runs to 15 residues. V lost 5 bases, J lost 1 base, and 10 bases lay in between.

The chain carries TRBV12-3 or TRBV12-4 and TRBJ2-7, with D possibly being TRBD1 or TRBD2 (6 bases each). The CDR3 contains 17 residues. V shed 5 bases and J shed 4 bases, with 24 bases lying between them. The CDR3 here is CASSQYGGATGRYEQYF. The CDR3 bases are TGTGCCAGCAGTCAATACGGCGGGGCCACAGGGAGATACGAGCAGTACTTC.

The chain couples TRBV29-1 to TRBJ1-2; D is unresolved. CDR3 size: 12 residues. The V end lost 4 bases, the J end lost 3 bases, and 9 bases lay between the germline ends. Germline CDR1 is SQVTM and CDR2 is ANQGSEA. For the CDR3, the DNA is TGCAGCGTTGGTTCCGGGGACTATGGCTACACCTTC. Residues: CSVGSGDYGYTF.

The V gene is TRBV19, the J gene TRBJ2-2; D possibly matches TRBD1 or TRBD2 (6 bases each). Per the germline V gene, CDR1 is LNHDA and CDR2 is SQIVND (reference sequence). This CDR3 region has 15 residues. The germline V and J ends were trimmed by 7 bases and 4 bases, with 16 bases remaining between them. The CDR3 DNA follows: TGTGCCAGTAATCCACAGGGAGGTAGCACCGGGGAGCTGTTTTTT. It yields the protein CASNPQGGSTGELFF.

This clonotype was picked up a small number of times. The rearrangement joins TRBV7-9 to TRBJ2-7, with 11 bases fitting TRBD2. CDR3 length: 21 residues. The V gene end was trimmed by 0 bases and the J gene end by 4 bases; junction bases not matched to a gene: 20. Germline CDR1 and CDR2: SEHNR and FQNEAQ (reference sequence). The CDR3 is CASSLARLAGSREPSTYEQYF. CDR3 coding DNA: TGTGCCAGCAGCTTAGCCCGACTAGCGGGGAGCCGGGAACCCTCTACGTACGAGCAGTACTTC.

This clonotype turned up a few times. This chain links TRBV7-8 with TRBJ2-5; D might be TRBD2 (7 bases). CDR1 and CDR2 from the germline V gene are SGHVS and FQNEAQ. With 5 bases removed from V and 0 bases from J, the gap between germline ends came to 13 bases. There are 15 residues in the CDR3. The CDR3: CASSDSGGYQETQYF. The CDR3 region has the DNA TGTGCCAGCAGCGACTCGGGGGGCTACCAAGAGACCCAGTACTTC.

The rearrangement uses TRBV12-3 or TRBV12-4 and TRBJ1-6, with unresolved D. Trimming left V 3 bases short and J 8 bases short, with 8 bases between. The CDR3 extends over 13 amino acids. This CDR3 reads CASSFARDSPLHF. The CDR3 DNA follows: TGTGCCAGCAGTTTCGCCCGGGATTCACCCCTCCACTTT.

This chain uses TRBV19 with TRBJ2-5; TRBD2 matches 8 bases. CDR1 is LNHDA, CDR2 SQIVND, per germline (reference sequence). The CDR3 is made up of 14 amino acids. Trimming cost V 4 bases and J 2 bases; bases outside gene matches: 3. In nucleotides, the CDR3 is TGTGCCAGTAGTACGGGGGGGGGTCAAGAGACCCAGTACTTC. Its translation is CASSTGGGQETQYF.

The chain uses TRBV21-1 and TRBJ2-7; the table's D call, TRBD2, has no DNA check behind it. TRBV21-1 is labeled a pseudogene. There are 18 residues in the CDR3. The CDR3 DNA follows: TGTGCCAGCAGCAAAGAGGGACTTGCGGGCGAACTTTCCTACGAGCAGTACTTC. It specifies CASSKEGLAGELSYEQYF.

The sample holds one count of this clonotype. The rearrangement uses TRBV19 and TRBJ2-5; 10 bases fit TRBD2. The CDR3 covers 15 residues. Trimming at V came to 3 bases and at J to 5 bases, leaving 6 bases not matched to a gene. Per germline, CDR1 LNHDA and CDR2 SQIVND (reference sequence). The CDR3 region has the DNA TGTGCCAGTAGTATCCAGCGGGGGGGTAGGGAGACCCAGTACTTC. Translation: CASSIQRGGRETQYF.

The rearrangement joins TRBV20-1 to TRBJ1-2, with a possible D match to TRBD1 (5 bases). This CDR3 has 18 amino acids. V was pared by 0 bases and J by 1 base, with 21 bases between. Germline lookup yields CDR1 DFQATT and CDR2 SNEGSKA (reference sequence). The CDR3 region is CSARDALAARGVNYGYTF. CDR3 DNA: TGCAGTGCTAGAGATGCTTTGGCAGCCCGAGGGGTTAACTATGGCTACACCTTC.

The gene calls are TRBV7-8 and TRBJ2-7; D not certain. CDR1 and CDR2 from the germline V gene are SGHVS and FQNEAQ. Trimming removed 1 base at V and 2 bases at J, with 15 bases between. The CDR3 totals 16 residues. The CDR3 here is CASSLGGGVPPYEQYF. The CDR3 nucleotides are TGTGCCAGCAGCTTAGGGGGTGGTGTCCCCCCCTACGAGCAGTACTTC.

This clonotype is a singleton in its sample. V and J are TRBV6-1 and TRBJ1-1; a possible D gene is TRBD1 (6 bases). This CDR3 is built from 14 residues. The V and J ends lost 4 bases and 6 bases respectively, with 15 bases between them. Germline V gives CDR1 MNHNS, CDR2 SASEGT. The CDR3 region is CASSARTVSAEAFF. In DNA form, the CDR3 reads TGTGCCAGCAGTGCCCGGACAGTTAGCGCTGAAGCTTTCTTT.